One sample yielded the 7 T cell receptor beta chains listed below, sequenced in a study of shared clonotypes between healthy human individuals (dated by TCRdb to the early 2020s). Library preparation used the immunoSEQ multiplex PCR assay. TCRdb mirrors the immuneACCESS table, restricted to in-frame sequences. Some clones are absent from its copies; in checked studies, under half trace to an unresolved V gene, and the reason for the others is unknown. In all, the sample holds around 2,100,000 clones, and about 94% of those were seen once. Together, the top ten hold approximately 1% of the sample. CD8 naive samples consisted of CD45RO-negative cells that were positively selected for CCR7, yielding a CD45RA+CCR7+ population without TemRA cells. Specimen: naive CD8+ T cells sorted from blood. The cell subset or site label, as the study defines it: CD45RA+CCR7+. The receptors stem from a man between 18 and 29 years old in good health.

On this clone itself: This CDR3 is also generated by other DNA sequences in the sample. The chain recombines TRBV7-9 with TRBJ2-3, with D maybe TRBD1 (5 bases). This CDR3 comprises 12 residues. CDR1 and CDR2 from the germline V gene are SEHNR and FQNEAQ (reference sequence). V shed 3 bases and J shed 6 bases, with 7 bases lying between them. Written as DNA, the CDR3 is TGTGCCAGCAGCTTTGGGGCCGATACGCAGTATTTT. It codes for CASSFGADTQYF.

The chain employs TRBV5-6 and TRBJ1-2; TRBD1 is a possible D gene (6 bases). The CDR3 is 15 residues long. V was trimmed by 4 bases and J by 4 bases, leaving 17 bases between them. CDR1 and CDR2 from the germline V gene are SGHDT and YYEEEE. CDR3 sequence: CASSLSRDTIYGYTF. The CDR3 DNA is TGTGCCAGCAGCCTATCACGGGACACCATCTATGGCTACACCTTC.

V gene TRBV9 combines with J gene TRBJ1-5; maybe TRBD1 (5 bases). V shed 4 bases and J shed 4 bases, with 12 bases lying between them. Per germline, CDR1 SGDLS and CDR2 YYNGEE. The CDR3 covers 14 residues. CDR3 bases: TGTGCCAGCAGCTGGGACGGCACAAATCAGCCCCAGCATTTT. Protein: CASSWDGTNQPQHF.

Concerning this clone itself: This sample also contains other DNA sequences that code for the same CDR3. The chain is built from TRBV29-1 and TRBJ2-1; no clear D. Germline lookup yields CDR1 SQVTM and CDR2 ANQGSEA. The CDR3 has 12 amino acids. Trimming shortened V by 2 bases and J by 2 bases, and 4 bases separated the two germline ends. The CDR3 nucleotides are TGCAGCGTTGAAACCACCTACAATGAGCAGTTCTTC. Translation: CSVETTYNEQFF.

V usage is TRBV7-9 and J usage is TRBJ2-7; no reliable D call. Germline V gene data show CDR1 as SEHNR and CDR2 as FQNEAQ (reference sequence). This CDR3 comprises 13 residues. The V end was cut by 3 bases, the J end by 12 bases, with 18 bases between. CDR3 protein: CASSFLAGKRLYF. The CDR3, as DNA: TGTGCCAGCAGCTTTCTGGCAGGCAAGAGACTGTACTTC.

V usage is TRBV5-1 and J usage is TRBJ2-2; no clear D. CDR1 is SGHRS and CDR2 is YFSETQ in the germline V gene. The CDR3 runs to 14 residues. Trimming removed 2 bases at V and 0 bases at J, with 5 bases between. The CDR3: CASSFTANTGELFF. The CDR3 DNA is TGCGCCAGCAGCTTCACCGCGAACACCGGGGAGCTGTTTTTT.

The chain is built from TRBV7-9 and TRBJ2-7; tentatively, D is TRBD1 or TRBD2 (6 bases each). CDR1 and CDR2 from the germline V gene are SEHNR and FQNEAQ (reference sequence). The V end was cut by 4 bases, the J end by 0 bases, with 19 bases between. The CDR3 has 17 amino acids. The CDR3 DNA reads TGTGCCAGCAGCTCTGGGGTGGGGGGACACGACTCCTACGAGCAGTACTTC. The encoded protein is CASSSGVGGHDSYEQYF.